This T cell receptor beta chain was captured in a study of shared clonotypes between healthy human individuals. Study context: The plates for each donor numbered three CD4 naive, three CD4 memory, two CD8 naive and one CD8 memory.

Overall study findings and caveats: Naive subsets generally had larger estimated richness than memory subsets. Naive CD4 clonotypes were shared across several donors at roughly 5.5%.

As to this clone: Its antigen is undetermined.

CD45RO-negative CD8 cells positively selected for CCR7 made up the naive population, which excluded terminally differentiated effector memory CD45RA+ cells. Germline V gene lookup returns CDR1 SGHKS and CDR2 YYEKEE (reference sequence). This CDR3 is built from 15 residues. J lost 2 bases, V lost 4 bases, and 7 bases had no gene match. Measured with immunoSEQ multiplex PCR; TCRdb has only the in-frame clones, and not every one. This table has about 2 million clones, roughly 94% appearing once. Sequenced material: naive CD8+ T cells sorted from blood. The chain combines TRBV5-5 with TRBJ2-7, with 9 bases that match TRBD1. This receptor was obtained from a man aged 18 to 30 in good health. Here the CDR3 reads CASSPRTGAPYEQYF. The CDR3 bases are TGTGCCAGCAGCCCCCGGACAGGGGCCCCCTACGAGCAGTACTTC.